Listed here are 14 T cell receptor beta chains from one sample, sequenced in a study of human T cells and chemical hapten exposure (dated by TCRdb to the early 2020s). Reading the label with the study, this specimen's time point is: pre-sensitization, week 0. In light of the paper, this sample's treatment or condition label describes: therapeutic diphenylcyclopropenone sensitization with weekly scalp DPC. Library construction relied on RACE. For sequencing, a NextSeq 500 was employed. The public reads were reanalyzed by TCRdb: fastp trimming at Q25, MiXCR alignment, in-frame beta chains only. One record per CDR3 amino acid sequence lists the most common genes and DNA. The sample table shows under 300,000 distinct CDR3 sequences, and about 8.6% are seen once. Together, the top ten hold 2% to 3% of the sample. The specimen comprised whole blood, sampled in connection with sensitization to the hapten diphenylcyclopropenone (DPC). The receptors stem from a woman aged 40 to 55 with alopecia areata. Some clones in this sample may be carry-over from other donors' samples.

This clonotype was found once. This chain uses TRBV29-1 with TRBJ1-1; perhaps TRBD1 as D (5 bases). Trimming removed 4 bases from V and 1 base from J, with 10 bases in between. Germline CDR1 SQVTM, CDR2 ANQGSEA. The CDR3 is 13 residues long. This CDR3 is CSVAGRANTEAFF. The DNA of the CDR3 is TGCAGCGTTGCAGGCAGGGCGAACACTGAAGCTTTCTTT.

This clonotype occurred a few times. The chain employs TRBV12-3 or TRBV12-4 and TRBJ2-3, with D perhaps TRBD1 (5 bases). Trimming took off 6 bases at V and 0 bases at J, with 10 bases between the two ends. The CDR3 length is 14 residues. This chain's CDR3 is CASSSRGSTDTQYF. The CDR3, as DNA: TGTGCCAGCAGCTCTAGGGGTAGCACAGATACGCAGTATTTT.

The rearrangement links TRBV5-1 to TRBJ1-4; D is uncertain. Germline CDR1 is SGHRS and CDR2 is YFSETQ. The ends were cut back, 0 bases at V and 5 bases at J, with 5 bases in the middle. This CDR3 has 13 residues. CDR3 sequence reads: CASSLDVNEKLFF. CDR3 nucleotides: TGCGCCAGCAGCTTGGACGTAAATGAAAAACTGTTTTTT.

This clonotype has more than one count but fewer than ten. The chain employs TRBV27 and TRBJ2-4; 13 nucleotides line up with TRBD2. Losses at the gene ends were 6 bases for V and 9 bases for J; bases not matched to a gene: 8. The CDR3 length is 15 residues. Germline loops: CDR1 MNHEY, CDR2 SMNVEV (reference sequence). DNA of the CDR3: TGTGCCAGCAGCAGGACTAGCGGGAGACCGGGCATTCAGTACTTC. Translation: CASSRTSGRPGIQYF.

The chain employs TRBV28 and TRBJ1-1; TRBD1 aligns across 7 bases. From germline, CDR1 is MDHEN and CDR2 SYDVKM. CDR3 length: 17 amino acids. Trimming at V came to 2 bases and at J to 5 bases, leaving 14 bases not matched to a gene. CDR3 bases: TGTGCCAGCAGTTTAACAGGGCCGGGACAGATAAGGACTGAAGCTTTCTTT. Its translation is CASSLTGPGQIRTEAFF.

This clonotype was found a few times. The genes are TRBV5-1 and TRBJ2-1; no firm D call. This CDR3 is 13 amino acids long. Per the germline V gene, CDR1 is SGHRS and CDR2 is YFSETQ. Trimming pared 2 bases from V and 12 bases from J, leaving 15 bases between. Written as DNA, the CDR3 is TGCGCCAGCAGCTTAATGGACCCACCCACGCAGTTCTTC. Protein product: CASSLMDPPTQFF.

This chain connects TRBV6-6 to TRBJ2-7; TRBD2 is a possible D gene (6 bases). There are 15 residues in the CDR3. Germline loops: CDR1 MNHNY, CDR2 SVGAGI (reference sequence). The ends were cut back, 7 bases at V and 5 bases at J, with 21 bases in the middle. DNA for the CDR3: TGTGCCAGCACCCACCGGGGCGGGGCCAGCGACGAGCAGTACTTC. Translation: CASTHRGGASDEQYF.

This clonotype occurred a few times. This rearrangement joins TRBV4-1 to TRBJ2-1; the match to TRBD2 covers 14 bases. This CDR3 is built from 18 residues. The junction had 9 bases not matched to a gene; V was cut back by 0 bases and J by 8 bases. Germline V gene sequence: CDR1 MGHRA, CDR2 YSYEKL. This chain's CDR3 is CASSQEVPGTSGRHEQFF. CDR3 bases: TGCGCCAGCAGCCAAGAAGTCCCCGGGACTAGCGGGAGACATGAGCAGTTCTTC.

The V call is TRBV9, the J call TRBJ2-7; 9 bases map to TRBD2. Germline V CDR1 and CDR2: SGDLS, YYNGEE. Unmatched junction bases numbered 8, after V lost 2 bases and J lost 5 bases. CDR3 length: 15 amino acids. CDR3 coding DNA: TGTGCCAGCAGCGTTGGGCTAGCGGGAAGTCACGAGCAGTACTTC. Translating gives CASSVGLAGSHEQYF.

This clonotype appeared many times. This sequence joins TRBV5-1 and TRBJ2-2; D perhaps matches TRBD1 (5 bases). The germline V gene encodes CDR1 SGHRS and CDR2 YFSETQ. The germline V and J ends were trimmed by 2 bases and 1 base, with 9 bases remaining between them. CDR3 size: 15 residues. The CDR3 coding sequence is TGCGCCAGCAGCTTAATACAGGAGAACACCGGGGAGCTGTTTTTT. The encoded protein is CASSLIQENTGELFF.

This clonotype was counted between two and nine times. J is TRBJ2-1 and V is TRBV10-3, with 9 bases lining up with TRBD1. Looked up from germline, CDR1 is ENHRY and CDR2 is SYGVKD. The V segment lost 9 bases and the J segment 1 base; nucleotides outside the gene matches: 7. The CDR3 sequence is 15 residues long. The CDR3 protein is CAISETGGSYNEQFF. The CDR3 DNA sequence: TGTGCCATTTCCGAGACAGGGGGGTCCTACAATGAGCAGTTCTTC.

The sample holds a few counts of this clonotype. In this CDR3 the conserved last residue, phenylalanine or tryptophan, is missing, so a read error is likely. Because the CDR3's place on the DNA is in doubt, the DNA is left out and the CDR3 is given as listed by TCRdb. This chain uses TRBV28 with TRBJ2-7; no DNA check was done on the table's D call, TRBD2. The CDR3 extends over 11 residues, inclusive of both ends. Germline V lookup: CDR1 MDHEN, CDR2 SYDVKM. CDR3 region: CASSGTLSVSY.

This clonotype was counted between two and nine times. A clone one base away is much larger, so this may be a read error. The chain has TRBV24-1 and TRBJ2-1; D uncertain. Trimming removed 1 base from V and 8 bases from J, with 14 bases in between. The CDR3 length is 15 residues. Per the germline V gene, CDR1 is KGHDR and CDR2 is SFDVKD. The CDR3 coding sequence is TGTGCCACCAGTGATTTAACGGCGGATTACGATGAGCAGTTCTTC. As protein: CATSDLTADYDEQFF.

This clonotype was seen only a few times. The chain is built from TRBV12-3 or TRBV12-4 and TRBJ1-4; D possibly corresponds to TRBD1 (6 bases). V gave up 4 bases and J gave up 8 bases, with 8 bases separating them. The CDR3 spans 12 residues. The CDR3 loop is CASSSTGEKLFF. In DNA form, the CDR3 reads TGTGCCAGCAGTTCAACAGGGGAAAAACTGTTTTTT.